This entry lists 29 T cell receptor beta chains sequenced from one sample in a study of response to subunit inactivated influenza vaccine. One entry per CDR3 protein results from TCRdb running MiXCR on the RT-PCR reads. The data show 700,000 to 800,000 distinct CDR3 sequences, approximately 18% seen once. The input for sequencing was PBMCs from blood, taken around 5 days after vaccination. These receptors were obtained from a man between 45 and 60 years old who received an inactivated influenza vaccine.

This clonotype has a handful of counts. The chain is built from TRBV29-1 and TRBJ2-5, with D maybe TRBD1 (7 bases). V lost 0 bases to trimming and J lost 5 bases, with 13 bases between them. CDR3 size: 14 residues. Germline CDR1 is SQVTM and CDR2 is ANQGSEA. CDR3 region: CSVEDRQGGETQYF. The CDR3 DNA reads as TGCAGCGTTGAAGATCGCCAGGGGGGCGAGACCCAGTACTTC.

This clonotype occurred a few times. CDR3 residues: CASRVWTSGMDEQFF. The DNA for the CDR3 is TGTGCCAGCAGAGTTTGGACTAGCGGGATGGATGAGCAGTTCTTC. This rearrangement joins TRBV6-2 or TRBV6-3 to TRBJ2-1; 12 positions match TRBD2. Germline V lookup: CDR1 MNHEY, CDR2 SVGEGT. This CDR3 has 15 amino acids. V dropped 6 bases and J dropped 8; count of bases not matched to a gene: 8.

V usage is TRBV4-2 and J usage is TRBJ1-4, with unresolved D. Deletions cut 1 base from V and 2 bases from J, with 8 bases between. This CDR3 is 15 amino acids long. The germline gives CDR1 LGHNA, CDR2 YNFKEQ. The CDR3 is CASSQGATTNEKLFF. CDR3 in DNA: TGTGCCAGCAGCCAAGGGGCGACTACTAATGAAAAACTGTTTTTT.

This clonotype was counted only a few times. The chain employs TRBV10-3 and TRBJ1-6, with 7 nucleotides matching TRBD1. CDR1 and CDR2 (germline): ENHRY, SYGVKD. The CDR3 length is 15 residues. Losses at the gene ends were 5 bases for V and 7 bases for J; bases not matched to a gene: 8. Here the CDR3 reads CAISYDREVNSPLHF. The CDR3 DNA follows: TGTGCCATCAGTTATGACAGGGAGGTCAATTCACCCCTCCACTTT.

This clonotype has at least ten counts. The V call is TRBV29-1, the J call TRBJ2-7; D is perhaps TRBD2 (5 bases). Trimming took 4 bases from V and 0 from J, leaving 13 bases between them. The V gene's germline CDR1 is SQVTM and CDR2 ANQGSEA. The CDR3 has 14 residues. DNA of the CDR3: TGCAGCGTTGCCGTTGGGAGCCACTCCTACGAGCAGTACTTC. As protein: CSVAVGSHSYEQYF.

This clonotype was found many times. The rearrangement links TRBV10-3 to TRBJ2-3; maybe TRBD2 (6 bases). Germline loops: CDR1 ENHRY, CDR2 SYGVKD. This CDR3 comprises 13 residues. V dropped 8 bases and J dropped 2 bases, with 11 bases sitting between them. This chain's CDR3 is CAILGLDTDTQYF. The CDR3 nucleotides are TGTGCCATCTTGGGACTCGACACAGATACGCAGTATTTT.

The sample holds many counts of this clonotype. CDR3 amino acids: CSVEEMGLAGRETQYF. The CDR3 bases are TGCAGCGTTGAAGAGATGGGCCTAGCGGGGAGGGAGACCCAGTACTTC. V and J are TRBV29-1 and TRBJ2-5; TRBD2 matches 9 bases. V shed 0 bases, J shed 5 bases, and the junction held 10 bases outside the gene matches. CDR3 length equals 16 residues. In germline, CDR1 is SQVTM, CDR2 ANQGSEA.

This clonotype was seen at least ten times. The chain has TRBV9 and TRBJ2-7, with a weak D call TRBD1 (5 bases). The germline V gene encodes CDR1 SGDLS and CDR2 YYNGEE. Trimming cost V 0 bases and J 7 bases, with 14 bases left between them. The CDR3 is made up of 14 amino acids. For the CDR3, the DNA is TGTGCCAGCAGCGTAGGCAGGGTGATGGGAGAGCAGTACTTC. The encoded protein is CASSVGRVMGEQYF.

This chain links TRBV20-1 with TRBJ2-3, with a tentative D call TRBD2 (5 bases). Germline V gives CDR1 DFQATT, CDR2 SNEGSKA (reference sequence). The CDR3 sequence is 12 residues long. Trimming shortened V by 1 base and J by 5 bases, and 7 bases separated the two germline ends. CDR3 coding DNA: TGCAGTGCTAGAGTCGGAGGAGATACGCAGTATTTT. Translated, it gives CSARVGGDTQYF.

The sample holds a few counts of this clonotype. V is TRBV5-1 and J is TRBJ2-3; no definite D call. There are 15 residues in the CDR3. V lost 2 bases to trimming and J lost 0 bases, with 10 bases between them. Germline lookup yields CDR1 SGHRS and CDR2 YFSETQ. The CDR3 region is CASSLTGPSTDTQYF. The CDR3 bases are TGCGCCAGCAGCTTAACGGGTCCTAGCACAGATACGCAGTATTTT.

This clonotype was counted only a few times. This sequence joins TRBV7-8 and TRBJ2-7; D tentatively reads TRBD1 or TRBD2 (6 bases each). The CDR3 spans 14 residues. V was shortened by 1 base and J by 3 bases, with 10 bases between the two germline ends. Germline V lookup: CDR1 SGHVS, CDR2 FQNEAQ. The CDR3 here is CASSLERGVYEQYF. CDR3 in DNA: TGTGCCAGCAGCTTAGAGAGGGGGGTCTACGAGCAGTACTTC. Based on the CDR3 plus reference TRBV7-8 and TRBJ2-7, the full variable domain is GAGVSQSPRYKVAKRGQDVALRCDPISGHVSLFWYQQALGQGPEFLTYFQNEAQLDKSGLPSDRFFAERPEGSVSTLKIQRTQQEDSAVYLCASSLERGVYEQYFGPGTRLTVT.

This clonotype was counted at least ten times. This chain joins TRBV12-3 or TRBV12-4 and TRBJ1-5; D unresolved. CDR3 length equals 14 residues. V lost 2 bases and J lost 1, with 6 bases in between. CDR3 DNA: TGTGCCAGCAGTTTAAAGGACAGCAATCAGCCCCAGCATTTT. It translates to CASSLKDSNQPQHF.

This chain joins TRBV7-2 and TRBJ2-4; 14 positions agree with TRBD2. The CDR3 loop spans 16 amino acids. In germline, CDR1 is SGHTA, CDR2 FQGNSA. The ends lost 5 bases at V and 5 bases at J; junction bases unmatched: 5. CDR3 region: CASSRLAGGPENIQYF. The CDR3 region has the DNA TGTGCCAGCAGCCGACTAGCGGGAGGGCCCGAAAACATTCAGTACTTC. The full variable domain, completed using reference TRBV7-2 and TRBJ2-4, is GAGVSQSPSNKVTEKGKDVELRCDPISGHTALYWYRQSLGQGLEFLIYFQGNSAPDKSGLPSDRFSAERTGGSVSTLTIQRTQQEDSAVYLCASSRLAGGPENIQYFGAGTRLSVL.

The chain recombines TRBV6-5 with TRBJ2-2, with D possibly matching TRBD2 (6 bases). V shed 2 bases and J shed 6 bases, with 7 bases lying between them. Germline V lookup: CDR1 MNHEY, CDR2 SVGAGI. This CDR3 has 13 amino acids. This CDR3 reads CASSYRRAGELFF. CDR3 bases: TGTGCCAGCAGTTACAGGAGGGCCGGGGAGCTGTTTTTT.

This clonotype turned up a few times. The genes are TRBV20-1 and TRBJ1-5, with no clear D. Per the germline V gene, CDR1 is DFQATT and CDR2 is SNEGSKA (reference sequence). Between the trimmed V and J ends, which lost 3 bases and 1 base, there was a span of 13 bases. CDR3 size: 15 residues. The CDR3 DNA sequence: TGCAGTGCTAGCAACCCCCTTGGGAGCAATCAGCCCCAGCATTTT. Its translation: CSASNPLGSNQPQHF.

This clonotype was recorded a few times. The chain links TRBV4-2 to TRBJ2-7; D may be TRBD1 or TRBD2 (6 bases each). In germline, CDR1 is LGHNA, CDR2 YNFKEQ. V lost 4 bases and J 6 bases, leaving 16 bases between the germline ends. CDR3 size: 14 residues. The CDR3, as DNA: TGTGCCAGCAGCCCGGGGGTAGCGGACAGCGAGCAGTACTTC. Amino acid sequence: CASSPGVADSEQYF.

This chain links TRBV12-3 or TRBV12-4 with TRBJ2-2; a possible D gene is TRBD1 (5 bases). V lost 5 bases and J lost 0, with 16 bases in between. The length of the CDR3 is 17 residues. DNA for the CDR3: TGTGCCAGCAGTCCCCGAATAGGGGCCCCGAACACCGGGGAGCTGTTTTTT. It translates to CASSPRIGAPNTGELFF.

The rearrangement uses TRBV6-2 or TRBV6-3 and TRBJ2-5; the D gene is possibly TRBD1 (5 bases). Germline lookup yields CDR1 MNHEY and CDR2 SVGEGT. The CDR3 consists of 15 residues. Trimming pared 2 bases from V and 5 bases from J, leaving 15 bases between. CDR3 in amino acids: CASSYGANSLETQYF. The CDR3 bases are TGTGCCAGCAGTTACGGGGCCAACAGTTTGGAGACCCAGTACTTC.

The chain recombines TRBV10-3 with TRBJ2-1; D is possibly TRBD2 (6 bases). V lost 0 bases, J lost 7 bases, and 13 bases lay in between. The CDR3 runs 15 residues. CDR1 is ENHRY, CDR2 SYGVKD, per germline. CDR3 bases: TGTGCCATCAGTGAGTCTCGAAGGGCGGGGAATGAGCAGTTCTTC. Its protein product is CAISESRRAGNEQFF.

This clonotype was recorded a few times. CDR3 bases: TGTGCCAGCACCTGGGACCGTGGAGCTCGAGCTTTCTTT. This gives the protein CASTWDRGARAFF. The rearrangement joins TRBV6-1 to TRBJ1-1, with a possible D match to TRBD1 (5 bases). V gave up 7 bases and J gave up 10 bases, with 19 bases separating them. From germline, CDR1 is MNHNS and CDR2 SASEGT. This CDR3 is 13 amino acids long.

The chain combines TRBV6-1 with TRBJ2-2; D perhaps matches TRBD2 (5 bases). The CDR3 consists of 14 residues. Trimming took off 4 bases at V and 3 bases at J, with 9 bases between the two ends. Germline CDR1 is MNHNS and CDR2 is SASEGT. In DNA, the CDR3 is TGTGCCAGCAGTGTGATGAGGGACACCGGGGAGCTGTTTTTT. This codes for CASSVMRDTGELFF.

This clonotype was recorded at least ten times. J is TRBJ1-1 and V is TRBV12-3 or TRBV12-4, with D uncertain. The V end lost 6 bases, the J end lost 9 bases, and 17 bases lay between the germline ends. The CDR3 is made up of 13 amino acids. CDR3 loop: CASSSHRGGKAFF. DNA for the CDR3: TGTGCCAGCAGCAGCCACCGGGGAGGGAAAGCTTTCTTT.

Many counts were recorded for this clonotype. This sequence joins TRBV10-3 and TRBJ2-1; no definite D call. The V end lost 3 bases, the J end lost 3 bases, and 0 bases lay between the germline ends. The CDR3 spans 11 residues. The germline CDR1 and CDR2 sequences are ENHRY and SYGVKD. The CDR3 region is CAISDYNEQFF. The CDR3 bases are TGTGCCATCAGTGACTACAATGAGCAGTTCTTC.

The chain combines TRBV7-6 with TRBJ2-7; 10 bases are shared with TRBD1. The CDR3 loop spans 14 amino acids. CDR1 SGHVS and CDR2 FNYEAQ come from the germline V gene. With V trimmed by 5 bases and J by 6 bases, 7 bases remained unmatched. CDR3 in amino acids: CASSHAGTGAEQYF. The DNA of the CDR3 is TGTGCCAGCAGCCACGCCGGGACAGGGGCCGAGCAGTACTTC.

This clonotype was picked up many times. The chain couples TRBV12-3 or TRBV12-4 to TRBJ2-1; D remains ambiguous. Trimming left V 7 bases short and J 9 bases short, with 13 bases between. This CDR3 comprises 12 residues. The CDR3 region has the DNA TGTGCCAGCACCCTAGGCGATGCTGAGCAGTTCTTC. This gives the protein CASTLGDAEQFF.

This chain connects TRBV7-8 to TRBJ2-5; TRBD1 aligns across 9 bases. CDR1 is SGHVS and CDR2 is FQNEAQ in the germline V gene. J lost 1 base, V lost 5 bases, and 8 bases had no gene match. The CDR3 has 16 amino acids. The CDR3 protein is CASSPRTGDFQETQYF. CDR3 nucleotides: TGTGCCAGCAGCCCGAGGACAGGGGACTTCCAAGAGACCCAGTACTTC.

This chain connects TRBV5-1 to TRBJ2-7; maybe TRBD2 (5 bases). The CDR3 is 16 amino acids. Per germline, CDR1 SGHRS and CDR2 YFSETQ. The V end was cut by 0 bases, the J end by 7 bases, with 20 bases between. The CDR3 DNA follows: TGCGCCAGCAGCTTGGAGGGCGGGCAGCGTGCCCTTGAGCAGTACTTC. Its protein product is CASSLEGGQRALEQYF.

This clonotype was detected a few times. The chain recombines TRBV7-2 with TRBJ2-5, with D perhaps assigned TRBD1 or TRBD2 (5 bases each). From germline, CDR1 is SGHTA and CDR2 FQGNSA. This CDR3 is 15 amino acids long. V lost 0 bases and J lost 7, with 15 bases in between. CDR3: CASSLASPGTGTQYF. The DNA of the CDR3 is TGTGCCAGCAGCTTAGCCTCGCCGGGGACGGGGACCCAGTACTTC.

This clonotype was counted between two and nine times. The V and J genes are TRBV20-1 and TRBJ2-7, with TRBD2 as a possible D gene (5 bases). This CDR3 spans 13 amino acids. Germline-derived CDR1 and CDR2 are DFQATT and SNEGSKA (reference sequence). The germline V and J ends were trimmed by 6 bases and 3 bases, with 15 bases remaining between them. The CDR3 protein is CSAPGGSGYEQYF. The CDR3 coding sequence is TGCAGTGCCCCAGGAGGCAGTGGCTACGAGCAGTACTTC.